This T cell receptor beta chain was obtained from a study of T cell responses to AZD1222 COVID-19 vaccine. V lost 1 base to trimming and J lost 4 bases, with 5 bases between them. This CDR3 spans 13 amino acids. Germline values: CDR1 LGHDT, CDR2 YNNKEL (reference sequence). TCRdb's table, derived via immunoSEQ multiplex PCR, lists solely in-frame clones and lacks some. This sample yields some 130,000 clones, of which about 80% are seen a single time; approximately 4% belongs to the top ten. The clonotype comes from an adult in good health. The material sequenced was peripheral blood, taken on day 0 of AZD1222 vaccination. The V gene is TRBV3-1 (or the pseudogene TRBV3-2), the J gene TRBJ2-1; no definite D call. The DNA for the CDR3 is TGTGCCAGCAGCCAAGGGAGATACAATGAGCAGTTCTTC. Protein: CASSQGRYNEQFF.